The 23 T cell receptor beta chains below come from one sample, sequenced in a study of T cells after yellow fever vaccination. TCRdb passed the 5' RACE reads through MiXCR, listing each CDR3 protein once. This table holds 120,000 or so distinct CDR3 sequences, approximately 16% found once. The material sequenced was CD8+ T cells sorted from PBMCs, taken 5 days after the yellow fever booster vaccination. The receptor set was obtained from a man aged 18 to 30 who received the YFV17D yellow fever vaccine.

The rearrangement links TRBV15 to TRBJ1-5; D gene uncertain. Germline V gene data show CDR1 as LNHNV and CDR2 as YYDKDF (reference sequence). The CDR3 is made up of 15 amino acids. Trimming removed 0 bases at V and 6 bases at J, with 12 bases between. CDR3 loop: CATSRDLGPGQPQHF. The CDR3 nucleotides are TGTGCCACCAGCAGAGATTTAGGGCCCGGTCAGCCCCAGCATTTT.

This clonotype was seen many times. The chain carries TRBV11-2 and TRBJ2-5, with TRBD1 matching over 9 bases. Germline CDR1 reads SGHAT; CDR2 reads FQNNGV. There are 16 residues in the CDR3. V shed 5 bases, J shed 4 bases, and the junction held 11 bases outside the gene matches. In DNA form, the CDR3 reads TGTGCCAGCAGCCCCCGGCCGGGACAGGGTTTAGAGACCCAGTACTTC. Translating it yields CASSPRPGQGLETQYF.

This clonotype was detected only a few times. DNA of the CDR3: TGCGCCAGCAGCCAAGGTACTGGGGAGCAGTACTTC. This codes for CASSQGTGEQYF. This chain joins TRBV4-1 and TRBJ2-7, with unresolved D. This CDR3 spans 12 amino acids. Germline V lookup: CDR1 MGHRA, CDR2 YSYEKL. V lost 1 base, J lost 7 bases, and 8 bases lay in between.

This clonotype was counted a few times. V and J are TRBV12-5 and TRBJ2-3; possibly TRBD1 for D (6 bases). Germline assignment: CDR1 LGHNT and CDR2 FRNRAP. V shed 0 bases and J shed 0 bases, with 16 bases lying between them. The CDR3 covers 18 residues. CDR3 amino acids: CASGLVQGQTPSTDTQYF. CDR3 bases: TGTGCTAGTGGTTTGGTACAGGGACAAACCCCTAGCACAGATACGCAGTATTTT. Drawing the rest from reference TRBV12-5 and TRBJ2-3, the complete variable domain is DARVTQTPRHKVTEMGQEVTMRCQPILGHNTVFWYRQTMMQGLELLAYFRNRAPLDDSGMPKDRFSAEMPDATLATLKIQPSEPRDSAVYFCASGLVQGQTPSTDTQYFGPGTRLTVL.

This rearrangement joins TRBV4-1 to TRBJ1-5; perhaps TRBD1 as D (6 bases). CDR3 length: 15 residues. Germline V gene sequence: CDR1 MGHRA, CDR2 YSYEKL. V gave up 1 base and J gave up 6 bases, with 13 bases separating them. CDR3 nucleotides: TGCGCCAGCAGCCAAGCGACTTGGGGGCCTCAGCCCCAGCATTTT. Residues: CASSQATWGPQPQHF.

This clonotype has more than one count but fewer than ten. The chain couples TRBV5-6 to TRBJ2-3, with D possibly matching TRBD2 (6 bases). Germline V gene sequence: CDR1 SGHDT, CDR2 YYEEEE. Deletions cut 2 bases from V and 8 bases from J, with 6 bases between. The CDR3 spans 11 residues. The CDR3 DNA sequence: TGTGCCAGCAGCTTCGGGGGTACGCAGTATTTT. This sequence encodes CASSFGGTQYF.

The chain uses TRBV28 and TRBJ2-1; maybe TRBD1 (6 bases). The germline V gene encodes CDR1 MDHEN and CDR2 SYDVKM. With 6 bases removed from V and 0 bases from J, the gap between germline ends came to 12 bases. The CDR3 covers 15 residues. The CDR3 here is CASRSQGSSYNEQFF. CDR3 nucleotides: TGTGCCAGCAGATCTCAGGGGAGCTCCTACAATGAGCAGTTCTTC.

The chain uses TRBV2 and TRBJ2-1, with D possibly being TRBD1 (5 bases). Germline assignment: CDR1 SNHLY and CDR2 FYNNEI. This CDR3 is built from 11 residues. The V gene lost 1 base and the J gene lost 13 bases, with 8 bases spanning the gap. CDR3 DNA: TGTGCCAGCAGTGAAGTTGGGGCCCAGTTCTTC. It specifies CASSEVGAQFF.

As DNA, the CDR3 is TGTGCCACCAGTGAAGGGGGACCGATGATATATAGCAATCAGCCCCAGCATTTT. Its translation is CATSEGGPMIYSNQPQHF. The chain couples TRBV24-1 to TRBJ1-5, with D perhaps matching TRBD1 (6 bases). Trimming left V 4 bases short and J 0 bases short, with 18 bases between. CDR3 length: 18 residues. From germline, CDR1 is KGHDR and CDR2 SFDVKD.

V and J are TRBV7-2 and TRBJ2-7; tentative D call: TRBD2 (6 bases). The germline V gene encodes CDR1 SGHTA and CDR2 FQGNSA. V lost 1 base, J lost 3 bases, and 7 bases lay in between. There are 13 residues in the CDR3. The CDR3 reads CASSLGGVYEQYV. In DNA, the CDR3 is TGTGCCAGCAGCTTAGGGGGGGTCTACGAGCAGTACGTC.

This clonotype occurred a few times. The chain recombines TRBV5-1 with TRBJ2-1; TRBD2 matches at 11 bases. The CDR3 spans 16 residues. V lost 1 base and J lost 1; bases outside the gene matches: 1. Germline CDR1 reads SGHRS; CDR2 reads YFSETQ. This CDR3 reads CASSLTSGGSYNEQFF. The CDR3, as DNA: TGCGCCAGCAGCTTGACTAGCGGGGGTTCCTACAATGAGCAGTTCTTC.

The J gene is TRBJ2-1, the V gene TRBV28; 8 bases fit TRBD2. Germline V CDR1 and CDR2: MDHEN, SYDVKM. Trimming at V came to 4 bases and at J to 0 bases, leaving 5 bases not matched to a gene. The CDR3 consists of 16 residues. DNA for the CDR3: TGTGCCAGCAGTTCCCTAGCGGGCAGCTCCTACAATGAGCAGTTCTTC. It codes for CASSSLAGSSYNEQFF.

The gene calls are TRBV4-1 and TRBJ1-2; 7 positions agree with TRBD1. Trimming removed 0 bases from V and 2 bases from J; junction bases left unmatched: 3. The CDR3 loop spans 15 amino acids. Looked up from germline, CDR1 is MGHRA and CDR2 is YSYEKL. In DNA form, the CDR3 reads TGCGCCAGCAGCCAAGAGGGACAGATAAACTATGGCTACACCTTC. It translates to CASSQEGQINYGYTF.

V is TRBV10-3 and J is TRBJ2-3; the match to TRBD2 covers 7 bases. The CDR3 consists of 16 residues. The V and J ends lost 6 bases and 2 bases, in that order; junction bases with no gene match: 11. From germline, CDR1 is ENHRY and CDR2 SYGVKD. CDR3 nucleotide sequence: TGTGCCATCAGCCCCCAGGGCGGGGGAGACACAGATACGCAGTATTTT. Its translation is CAISPQGGGDTDTQYF.

This chain's CDR3 is CSARYPGLKNIQYF. CDR3 DNA sequence: TGCAGTGCCCGATACCCGGGACTTAAAAACATTCAGTACTTC. The J gene is TRBJ2-4, the V gene TRBV20-1; D perhaps matches TRBD2 (6 bases). V was shortened by 6 bases and J by 4 bases, with 16 bases between the two germline ends. There are 14 residues in the CDR3. The germline V gene encodes CDR1 DFQATT and CDR2 SNEGSKA (reference sequence).

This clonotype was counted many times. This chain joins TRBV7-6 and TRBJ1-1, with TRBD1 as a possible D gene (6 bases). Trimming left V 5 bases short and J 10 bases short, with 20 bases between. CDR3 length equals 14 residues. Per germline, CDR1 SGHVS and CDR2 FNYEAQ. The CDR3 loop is CASSPGVKGGGAFF. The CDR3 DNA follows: TGTGCCAGCAGCCCAGGGGTGAAGGGTGGTGGAGCTTTCTTT. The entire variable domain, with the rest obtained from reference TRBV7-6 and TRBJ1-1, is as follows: GAGVSQSPRYKVTKRGQDVALRCDPISGHVSLYWYRQALGQGPEFLTYFNYEAQQDKSGLPNDRFSAERPEGSISTLTIQRTEQRDSAMYRCASSPGVKGGGAFFGQGTRLTVV.

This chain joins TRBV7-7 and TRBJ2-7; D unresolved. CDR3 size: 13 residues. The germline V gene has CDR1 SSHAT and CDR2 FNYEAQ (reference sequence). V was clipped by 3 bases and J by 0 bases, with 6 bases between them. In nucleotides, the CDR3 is TGTGCCAGCAGCTTGAGTGGCTCCTACGAGCAGTACTTC. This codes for CASSLSGSYEQYF.

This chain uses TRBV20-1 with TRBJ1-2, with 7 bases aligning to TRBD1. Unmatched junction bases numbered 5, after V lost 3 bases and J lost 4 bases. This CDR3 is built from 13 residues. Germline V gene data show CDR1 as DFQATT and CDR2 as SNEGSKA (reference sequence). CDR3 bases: TGCAGTGCTAGCGCCGGGACAGCCTATGGCTACACCTTC. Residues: CSASAGTAYGYTF.

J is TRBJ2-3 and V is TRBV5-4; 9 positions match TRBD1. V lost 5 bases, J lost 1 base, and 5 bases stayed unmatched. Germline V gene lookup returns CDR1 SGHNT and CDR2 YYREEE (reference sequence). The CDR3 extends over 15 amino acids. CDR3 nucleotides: TGTGCCAGCAGGGCTACAGGGGGCCGCACAGATACGCAGTATTTT. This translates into CASRATGGRTDTQYF.

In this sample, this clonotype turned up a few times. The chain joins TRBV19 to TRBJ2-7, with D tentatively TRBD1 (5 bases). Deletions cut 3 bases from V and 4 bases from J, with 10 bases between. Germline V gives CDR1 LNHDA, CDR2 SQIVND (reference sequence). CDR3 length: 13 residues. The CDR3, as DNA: TGTGCCAGTAGTATTGGGGCAGAGTACGAGCAGTACTTC. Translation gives CASSIGAEYEQYF.

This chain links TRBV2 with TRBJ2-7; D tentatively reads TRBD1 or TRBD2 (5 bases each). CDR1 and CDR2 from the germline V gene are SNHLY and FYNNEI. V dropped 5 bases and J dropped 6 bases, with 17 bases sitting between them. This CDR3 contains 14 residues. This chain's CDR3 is CASSTHLGDGEQYF. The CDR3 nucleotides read TGTGCCAGCAGTACCCATTTGGGGGACGGCGAGCAGTACTTC.

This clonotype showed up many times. The CDR3 loop is CASSFGAEQFF. The CDR3 DNA follows: TGTGCCAGCAGCTTTGGGGCGGAGCAGTTCTTC. This chain connects TRBV11-2 to TRBJ2-1; D perhaps matches TRBD1 (5 bases). The CDR3 is 11 residues long. Germline V gene lookup returns CDR1 SGHAT and CDR2 FQNNGV. Trimming left V 3 bases short and J 10 bases short, with 7 bases between.

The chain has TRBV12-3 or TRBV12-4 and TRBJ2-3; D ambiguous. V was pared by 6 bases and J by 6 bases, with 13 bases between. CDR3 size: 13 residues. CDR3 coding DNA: TGTGCCAGCAGCCAGCCTTTAGCTGATACGCAGTATTTT. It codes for CASSQPLADTQYF.